The clone carrying this T cell receptor (beta chain) was seen a handful of times. Its target is unknown. The sample comes from a study of CD8 T cells in ankylosing spondylitis. Overall study results and limits: Characteristic of ankylosing spondylitis blood, it appeared, was a TCR beta motif comprising several highly homologous variants. Disease-linked clones were CD8+ and relatively rare in peripheral blood. Researchers reportedly found disease-linked clones significantly enriched in matched ankylosing spondylitis synovial fluid.

J gave up 2 bases and V 5 bases, and 11 bases lay outside the gene matches. The V gene's germline CDR1 is SEHNR and CDR2 FQNEAQ (reference sequence). This CDR3 has 17 amino acids. Generation of TCR beta libraries employed quantitative 5'-RACE incorporating molecular barcodes. TCRdb reanalysed the 5' RACE reads using MiXCR and keeps one entry per CDR3 protein. The data show 220,000 or so distinct CDR3 sequences, approximately 20% seen once. The sequence came from a male donor with ankylosing spondylitis. The sequenced sample was blood, either unsorted or a sorted T cell fraction (not recorded which). The J gene is TRBJ2-7, the V gene TRBV7-9, with TRBD1 matching over 11 bases. CDR3 sequence reads: CASSLGTGGPKTYEQYF. The DNA for the CDR3 is TGTGCCAGCAGCCTAGGGACAGGGGGACCGAAAACCTACGAGCAGTACTTC.